Following are 30 T cell receptor beta chains from one sample sequenced in a study of blood T cell repertoires in COVID-19 (dated by TCRdb to 2020 to 2022). Receptors were amplified or captured by the immunoSEQ multiplex PCR assay. TCRdb holds this immuneACCESS table with in-frame rearrangements only. Some clones are missing; in checked studies, unresolved V genes explain under half, and the rest has no known cause. Here the sample has 120,000 to 150,000 clones; 80% to 90% occur a single time. Together, the top ten hold approximately 2.8% of the sample. Sequencing input: peripheral blood. The source of these receptors is a woman aged 55-75 years with active COVID-19.

The chain combines TRBV4-3 with TRBJ1-1, with a tentative D call TRBD1 (5 bases). Germline CDR1 and CDR2: LGHNA and YSLEER. The CDR3 is 15 residues long. V was clipped by 0 bases and J by 5 bases, with 13 bases between them. The CDR3 loop is CASSQDGGMRTEAFF. CDR3 bases: TGCGCCAGCAGCCAAGACGGGGGTATGAGGACTGAAGCTTTCTTT.

This chain's CDR3 is CASSRPGNIQYF. In DNA form, the CDR3 reads TGTGCCAGCAGCCGACCGGGAAACATTCAGTACTTC. J is TRBJ2-4 and V is TRBV3-1 (or the pseudogene TRBV3-2); unclear D gene. Trimming removed 4 bases at V and 6 bases at J, with 7 bases between. CDR3 length: 12 amino acids. Germline lookup yields CDR1 LGHDT and CDR2 YNNKEL (reference sequence).

The chain employs TRBV6-2 or TRBV6-3 and TRBJ2-5, with TRBD2 matching over 12 bases. The CDR3 is made up of 15 amino acids. Germline CDR1 MNHEY, CDR2 SVGEGT. V dropped 4 bases and J dropped 2; count of bases not matched to a gene: 2. The CDR3 region is CASSFGTSGQETQYF. DNA for the CDR3: TGTGCCAGCAGTTTTGGGACTAGCGGGCAAGAGACCCAGTACTTC.

This chain connects TRBV5-6 to TRBJ1-1; tentatively, D is TRBD1 (6 bases). V was shortened by 4 bases and J by 4 bases, with 14 bases between the two germline ends. Germline V gene sequence: CDR1 SGHDT, CDR2 YYEEEE. The CDR3 has 14 residues. CDR3 amino acids: CASSLGTSGTEAFF. CDR3 sequence (DNA): TGTGCCAGCAGCCTAGGGACATCGGGCACTGAAGCTTTCTTT.

The CDR3 reads CASSYYPPDKLKLFF. Written as DNA, the CDR3 is TGTGCCAGCAGTTACTATCCTCCGGACAAGTTGAAACTGTTTTTT. V is TRBV6-5 and J is TRBJ1-4; D might be TRBD1 (5 bases). This CDR3 has 15 residues. Germline CDR1 is MNHEY and CDR2 is SVGAGI. V was clipped by 1 base and J by 11 bases, with 17 bases between them.

This rearrangement joins TRBV5-1 to TRBJ1-3, with 7 positions matching TRBD1. Germline CDR1 SGHRS, CDR2 YFSETQ. The J segment lost 4 bases and the V segment lost 4 bases, leaving 11 bases of the junction unmatched. CDR3 length: 16 residues. CDR3 residues: CASSGIGGQRGNTIYF. In nucleotides, the CDR3 is TGCGCCAGCAGCGGCATTGGGGGACAGCGGGGAAACACCATATATTTT.

The chain recombines TRBV28 with TRBJ2-2; TRBD1 is a possible D gene (7 bases). This CDR3 has 15 residues. Per germline, CDR1 MDHEN and CDR2 SYDVKM. Trimming removed 7 bases at V and 2 bases at J, with 14 bases between. The CDR3 coding sequence is TGTGCCAGCACCCGGAGGGGGCCAAACACCGGGGAGCTGTTTTTT. It encodes CASTRRGPNTGELFF.

The chain recombines TRBV4-3 with TRBJ2-5; the D gene is possibly TRBD2 (5 bases). CDR3 size: 15 residues. CDR1 is LGHNA, CDR2 YSLEER, per germline. The V and J ends lost 1 base and 3 bases respectively, with 12 bases between them. The CDR3 loop is CASSQGGKGEETQYF. The CDR3 nucleotides are TGCGCCAGCAGCCAAGGTGGGAAGGGAGAAGAGACCCAGTACTTC.

The chain carries TRBV18 and TRBJ2-7, with 12 bases fitting TRBD2. Germline-derived CDR1 and CDR2 are KGHSH and LQKENI. V lost 8 bases to trimming and J lost 3 bases; unmatched junction nucleotides: 8. The CDR3 consists of 15 residues. This chain's CDR3 is CASRTSGAVNYEQYF. The CDR3 bases are TGTGCCAGCCGGACTAGCGGGGCCGTAAACTACGAGCAGTACTTC.

The chain couples TRBV5-1 to TRBJ2-1; 11 bases align to TRBD2. The CDR3 consists of 17 residues. V dropped 5 bases and J dropped 4; count of bases not matched to a gene: 11. CDR1 and CDR2 (germline): SGHRS, YFSETQ. Here the CDR3 DNA reads TGCGCCAGCAGATATCCGGGACTAGCGGACAAATACAATGAGCAGTTCTTC. Protein product: CASRYPGLADKYNEQFF.

J is TRBJ2-7 and V is TRBV7-3; 9 bases line up with TRBD2. V was pared by 5 bases and J by 4 bases, with 12 bases of the junction left unmatched. This CDR3 is 16 amino acids long. Germline CDR1 and CDR2: SGHTA and FQGTGA. This CDR3 is CASSAKPGLAGYEQYF. The CDR3 DNA is TGTGCCAGCAGCGCTAAACCGGGACTAGCCGGGTACGAGCAGTACTTC.

The chain uses TRBV5-4 and TRBJ2-7; TRBD2 agrees at 14 bases. V shed 4 bases and J 1 base; nucleotides not matched to a gene: 7. There are 17 residues in the CDR3. Per germline, CDR1 SGHNT and CDR2 YYREEE (reference sequence). CDR3 residues: CASSPTSGRDLSYEQYF. The CDR3 nucleotides are TGTGCCAGCAGCCCGACTAGCGGGAGGGACCTATCCTACGAGCAGTACTTC.

The rearrangement uses TRBV21-1 and TRBJ1-5; the table's TRBD1 call for D was not verified on the DNA. TRBV21-1 is deemed a pseudogene. The CDR3 is 16 residues long. The CDR3 DNA sequence: TGTGCCAGCAGCAAACGGGACACCTTTTGCAATCAGCCCCAGCATTTT. Its protein product is CASSKRDTFCNQPQHF.

This chain links TRBV10-3 with TRBJ1-4, with 9 bases lining up with TRBD1. CDR1 and CDR2 (germline): ENHRY, SYGVKD. This CDR3 is 15 amino acids long. After removal of 3 bases from V and 7 bases from J, the junction contained 6 bases not matched to a gene. Here the CDR3 DNA reads TGTGCCATCAGTGAAACGGGACAGGGCGGTGAAAAACTGTTTTTT. This gives the protein CAISETGQGGEKLFF.

A few counts support this clone. The genes are TRBV19 and TRBJ2-2; tentatively, D is TRBD1 (5 bases). This CDR3 comprises 12 residues. V was trimmed by 8 bases and J by 7 bases, leaving 11 bases between them. Germline V gene sequence: CDR1 LNHDA, CDR2 SQIVND (reference sequence). CDR3 sequence: CASGWTLGELFF. The CDR3 region has the DNA TGTGCCAGTGGATGGACACTCGGGGAGCTGTTTTTT.

The chain couples TRBV4-2 to TRBJ2-7, with D tentatively TRBD2 (5 bases). This CDR3 is 14 amino acids long. Germline V gene sequence: CDR1 LGHNA, CDR2 YNFKEQ. Trimming pared 0 bases from V and 3 bases from J, leaving 9 bases between. Written as DNA, the CDR3 is TGTGCCAGCAGCCAAGAACGCCGGGACTACGAGCAGTACTTC. This sequence encodes CASSQERRDYEQYF.

The genes are TRBV5-1 and TRBJ1-4; possibly TRBD1 for D (6 bases). Germline CDR1 is SGHRS and CDR2 is YFSETQ. The CDR3 extends over 14 amino acids. V lost 5 bases to trimming and J lost 6 bases, with 14 bases between them. CDR3 nucleotide sequence: TGCGCCAGCAGACTCAGGGGACACGATGAAAAACTGTTTTTT. This translates into CASRLRGHDEKLFF. Combining the CDR3 with reference TRBV5-1 and TRBJ1-4 gives the whole variable domain KAGVTQTPRYLIKTRGQQVTLSCSPISGHRSVSWYQQTPGQGLQFLFEYFSETQRNKGNFPGRFSGRQFSNSRSEMNVSTLELGDSALYLCASRLRGHDEKLFFGSGTQLSVL.

This clone came up once. V is TRBV19 and J is TRBJ2-2; a weak D match, TRBD1 (6 bases). The CDR3 runs 16 residues. V lost 1 base, J lost 5 bases, and 14 bases lay in between. Germline-derived CDR1 and CDR2 are LNHDA and SQIVND (reference sequence). The CDR3 region is CASSIAAGVRTGELFF. CDR3 sequence (DNA): TGTGCCAGTAGTATAGCCGCAGGGGTTCGGACCGGGGAGCTGTTTTTT.

The rearrangement links TRBV7-6 to TRBJ2-1; D ambiguous. From germline, CDR1 is SGHVS and CDR2 FNYEAQ. There are 14 residues in the CDR3. Deletions cut 0 bases from V and 5 bases from J, with 8 bases between. CDR3 DNA: TGTGCCAGCAGCTTAGCTAACTTTAACAATGAGCAGTTCTTC. Amino acid sequence: CASSLANFNNEQFF.

CDR3 sequence: CASSPWSGSGTSGRAPLSEQYF. The CDR3 bases are TGTGCCAGCTCACCTTGGTCCGGCTCCGGGACTAGCGGGAGGGCCCCATTGTCCGAGCAGTACTTC. V gene TRBV18 combines with J gene TRBJ2-7, with 16 bases identical to TRBD2. The V and J ends lost 3 bases and 6 bases, in that order; junction bases with no gene match: 23. There are 22 residues in the CDR3. Germline V gives CDR1 KGHSH, CDR2 LQKENI.

The chain couples TRBV19 to TRBJ2-5; D might be TRBD2 (5 bases). The germline gives CDR1 LNHDA, CDR2 SQIVND (reference sequence). The CDR3 totals 14 residues. Between the trimmed V and J ends, which lost 1 base and 2 bases, there was a span of 8 bases. In DNA form, the CDR3 reads TGTGCCAGTAGTATAGGCACGGGGCAAGAGACCCAGTACTTC. This gives the protein CASSIGTGQETQYF.

This clone was found once. The chain joins TRBV16 to TRBJ2-1; no clear D. CDR1 and CDR2 from the germline V gene are KGHSY and FQNENV. Trimming pared 2 bases from V and 8 bases from J, leaving 4 bases between. The CDR3 covers 11 residues. The CDR3 is CASSQRYEQFF. The CDR3 DNA reads as TGTGCCAGCAGCCAACGGTATGAGCAGTTCTTC.

The CDR3 nucleotides read TGTGCCAGTAGTGCGGCGGGACGGTCCTACGAGCAGTACTTC. Translating gives CASSAAGRSYEQYF. The chain has TRBV19 and TRBJ2-7, with a possible D match to TRBD2 (6 bases). Trimming took off 5 bases at V and 1 base at J, with 12 bases between the two ends. Germline V gene lookup returns CDR1 LNHDA and CDR2 SQIVND (reference sequence). The CDR3 contains 14 residues.

The V call is TRBV3-1 (or the pseudogene TRBV3-2), the J call TRBJ1-5; TRBD1 is a possible D gene (5 bases). V lost 4 bases, J lost 4 bases, and 11 bases lay in between. Germline V CDR1 and CDR2: LGHDT, YNNKEL (reference sequence). CDR3 size: 14 residues. CDR3 in amino acids: CASSLGTGNQPQHF. CDR3 in DNA: TGTGCCAGCAGCCTTGGGACTGGAAATCAGCCCCAGCATTTT.

The genes are TRBV6-5 and TRBJ2-7, with 7 bases lining up with TRBD1. V was pared by 6 bases and J by 1 base, with 6 bases of the junction left unmatched. Looked up from germline, CDR1 is MNHEY and CDR2 is SVGAGI. The CDR3 runs to 14 residues. The CDR3 here is CASSATQGSYEQYF. The CDR3 nucleotides are TGTGCCAGCAGCGCCACACAGGGGTCCTACGAGCAGTACTTC.

The V and J genes are TRBV7-2 and TRBJ1-1; a weak D match, TRBD1 (5 bases). V gave up 5 bases and J gave up 1 base, with 8 bases separating them. This CDR3 contains 13 residues. Germline values: CDR1 SGHTA, CDR2 FQGNSA. DNA for the CDR3: TGTGCCAGCAGCGAAGGACAGAACACTGAAGCTTTCTTT. Encoded protein: CASSEGQNTEAFF.

The rearrangement links TRBV6-6 to TRBJ2-1; TRBD2 aligns across 12 bases. The CDR3 consists of 16 residues. The germline CDR1 and CDR2 sequences are MNHNY and SVGAGI (reference sequence). V shed 2 bases and J 8 bases; nucleotides not matched to a gene: 7. CDR3 residues: CASSYLRLAGDDEQFF. The CDR3 nucleotides are TGTGCCAGCAGTTACCTAAGACTAGCGGGAGATGATGAGCAGTTCTTC.

V usage is TRBV5-1 and J usage is TRBJ1-1, with 8 bases that match TRBD1. This CDR3 contains 17 residues. The germline CDR1 and CDR2 sequences are SGHRS and YFSETQ. The J segment lost 5 bases and the V segment lost 0 bases, leaving 12 bases of the junction unmatched. CDR3 sequence (DNA): TGCGCCAGCAGCTTGGGGGCTAGGACAGGGCCGGGGACTGAAGCTTTCTTT. It translates to CASSLGARTGPGTEAFF.

The V and J genes are TRBV30 and TRBJ2-2; TRBD1 matches 10 bases. This CDR3 contains 13 residues. Germline CDR1 reads GTSNPN; CDR2 reads SVGIG (reference sequence). With V trimmed by 3 bases and J by 5 bases, 0 bases remained unmatched. Here the CDR3 reads CAWRGQGTGELFF. The CDR3 coding sequence is TGTGCCTGGAGGGGACAGGGGACCGGGGAGCTGTTTTTT.

This clone has more than one count but fewer than ten. The chain uses TRBV5-4 and TRBJ2-5; D perhaps matches TRBD1 (6 bases). Germline CDR1 and CDR2: SGHNT and YYREEE (reference sequence). This CDR3 region has 13 residues. Trimming removed 4 bases from V and 2 bases from J, with 9 bases in between. CDR3 amino acids: CASSSGQQETQYF. DNA of the CDR3: TGTGCCAGCAGCAGCGGACAGCAAGAGACCCAGTACTTC.